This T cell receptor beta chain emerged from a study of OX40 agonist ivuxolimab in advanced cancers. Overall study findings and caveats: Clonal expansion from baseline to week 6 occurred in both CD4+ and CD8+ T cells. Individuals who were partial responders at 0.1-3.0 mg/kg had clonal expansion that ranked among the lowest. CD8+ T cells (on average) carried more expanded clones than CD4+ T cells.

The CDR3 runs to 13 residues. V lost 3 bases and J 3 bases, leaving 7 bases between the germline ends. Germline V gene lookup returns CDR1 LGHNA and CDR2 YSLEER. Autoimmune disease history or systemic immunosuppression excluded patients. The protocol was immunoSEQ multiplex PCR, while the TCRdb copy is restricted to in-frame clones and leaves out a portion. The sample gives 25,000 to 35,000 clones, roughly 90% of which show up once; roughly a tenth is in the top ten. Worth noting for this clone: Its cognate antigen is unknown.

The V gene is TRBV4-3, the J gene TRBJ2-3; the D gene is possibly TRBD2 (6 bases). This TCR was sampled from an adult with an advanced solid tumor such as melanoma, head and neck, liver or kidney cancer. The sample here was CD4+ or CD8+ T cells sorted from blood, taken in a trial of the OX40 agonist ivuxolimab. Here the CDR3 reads CASSQGRTDTQYF. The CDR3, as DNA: TGCGCCAGCAGCCAGGGGAGGACAGATACGCAGTATTTT.